This passage covers 6 T cell receptor beta chains from one sample sequenced in a study of cytomegalovirus exposure and HLA in healthy donors. PCR was performed using 60 Vbeta and 13 Jbeta primers. Produced via immunoSEQ multiplex PCR; TCRdb's table is partial and in-frame only. The sample has around 140,000 clones, 83% seen once. The sample comprised PBMCs. The receptors come from a man aged 35-49 years in good health and CMV-seronegative.

The chain is built from TRBV7-9 and TRBJ2-1; the match to TRBD2 covers 7 bases. There are 16 residues in the CDR3. V lost 2 bases to trimming and J lost 7 bases; unmatched junction nucleotides: 11. The germline V gene encodes CDR1 SEHNR and CDR2 FQNEAQ (reference sequence). The CDR3 coding sequence is TGTGCCAGCAGCTTACATACCCTAGCAGCGGGGAATGAGCAGTTCTTC. Translation gives CASSLHTLAAGNEQFF.

The chain carries TRBV5-1 and TRBJ1-1; weak D call: TRBD1 (6 bases). Trimming removed 4 bases at V and 5 bases at J, with 12 bases between. The length of the CDR3 is 13 residues. Per germline, CDR1 SGHRS and CDR2 YFSETQ. CDR3 coding DNA: TGCGCCAGCAGCAGGGGGGGGAGGACTGAAGCTTTCTTT. Its translation is CASSRGGRTEAFF.

This chain links TRBV29-1 with TRBJ2-3; D uncertain. V shed 6 bases and J shed 3 bases, with 7 bases lying between them. CDR1 is SQVTM and CDR2 is ANQGSEA in the germline V gene. This CDR3 has 11 amino acids. DNA for the CDR3: TGCAGCGTCGTCAGGACAGATACGCAGTATTTT. Protein sequence: CSVVRTDTQYF.

The chain uses TRBV10-2 and TRBJ2-7; 7 nucleotides align to TRBD1. CDR3 length equals 11 residues. CDR1 is WSHSY, CDR2 SAAADI, per germline. V trimming: 4 bases; J trimming: 11 bases; junction bases outside the gene matches: 5. The CDR3 reads CASSATGLEYF. Written as DNA, the CDR3 is TGCGCCAGCAGTGCGACAGGGCTGGAGTACTTC.

The CDR3 spells CASSLAANYGYTF. CDR3 coding DNA: TGTGCCAGCAGCTTGGCAGCGAACTATGGCTACACCTTC. The V gene is TRBV7-2, the J gene TRBJ1-2; D not certain. The V end was cut by 3 bases, the J end by 2 bases, with 7 bases between. This CDR3 comprises 13 residues. Germline CDR1 is SGHTA and CDR2 is FQGNSA.

The chain is built from TRBV5-1 and TRBJ1-2, with 10 bases matching TRBD1. J was trimmed by 4 bases and V by 4 bases; bases with no gene match: 7. CDR1 is SGHRS and CDR2 is YFSETQ in the germline V gene. The CDR3 loop spans 15 amino acids. For the CDR3, the DNA is TGCGCCAGCAGCCCGACCGGGACAGGGGTCTATGGCTACACCTTC. Translating it yields CASSPTGTGVYGYTF.